These 9 T cell receptor beta chains were all obtained from the same sample, sequenced in a study of cytomegalovirus exposure and HLA in healthy donors. It was with 60 Vbeta and 13 Jbeta primers that the PCR ran. Assay: immunoSEQ multiplex PCR; the TCRdb copy retains only in-frame clones and omits some. The profile shows around 68,000 clones, around 74% of them singletons. Sequencing input: PBMCs. These TCRs come from a woman in her twenties or thirties in good health and CMV-seropositive.

The chain combines TRBV5-1 with TRBJ2-2; D call uncertain. This CDR3 contains 14 residues. CDR1 and CDR2 from the germline V gene are SGHRS and YFSETQ. V was cut by 4 bases and J by 0 bases, with 7 bases left in between. The CDR3 DNA sequence: TGCGCCAGCAGCACGACACCGAACACCGGGGAGCTGTTTTTT. This codes for CASSTTPNTGELFF.

The rearrangement uses TRBV6-5 and TRBJ2-3; 8 nucleotides agree with TRBD2. The V segment lost 5 bases and the J segment 0 bases; nucleotides outside the gene matches: 4. The CDR3 consists of 15 residues. Germline CDR1 reads MNHEY; CDR2 reads SVGAGI. This chain's CDR3 is CASSLLAASTDTQYF. CDR3 nucleotide sequence: TGTGCCAGCAGTCTACTAGCGGCTAGCACAGATACGCAGTATTTT.

This clone has just a few counts. The chain couples TRBV2 to TRBJ1-2; 7 nucleotides agree with TRBD1. Germline loops: CDR1 SNHLY, CDR2 FYNNEI. The CDR3 runs to 12 residues. J lost 8 bases, V lost 9 bases, and 9 bases had no gene match. Here the CDR3 reads CARRLRGQGYTF. In DNA form, the CDR3 reads TGTGCCAGAAGATTGAGGGGGCAGGGCTACACCTTC.

This sequence joins TRBV27 and TRBJ1-5; 9 bases are shared with TRBD1. V was clipped by 5 bases and J by 6 bases; unmatched bases: 5. Per the germline V gene, CDR1 is MNHEY and CDR2 is SMNVEV (reference sequence). CDR3 length equals 14 residues. The CDR3 DNA reads TGTGCCAGCAGTCAACAGGGGGCCAGTCAGCCCCAGCATTTT. Its translation is CASSQQGASQPQHF.

The V gene is TRBV27, the J gene TRBJ2-5; the match to TRBD2 covers 7 bases. CDR1 is MNHEY and CDR2 is SMNVEV in the germline V gene (reference sequence). J gave up 1 base and V 0 bases, and 5 bases lay outside the gene matches. CDR3 length equals 16 residues. The chain's CDR3 is CASSLSLAGAQETQYF. The CDR3, as DNA: TGTGCCAGCAGTTTATCCCTCGCGGGAGCCCAAGAGACCCAGTACTTC.

This chain joins TRBV28 and TRBJ2-7; D is possibly TRBD2 (6 bases). Trimming took 10 bases from V and 0 from J, leaving 13 bases between them. Per the germline V gene, CDR1 is MDHEN and CDR2 is SYDVKM. The CDR3 sequence is 13 residues long. This CDR3 reads CATGRGGSYEQYF. CDR3 nucleotide sequence: TGTGCCACCGGACGGGGAGGCTCCTACGAGCAGTACTTC.

The chain has TRBV14 and TRBJ2-6; D is undetermined. CDR3 size: 16 residues. Germline V lookup: CDR1 SGHDN, CDR2 FVKESK. V lost 1 base to trimming and J lost 0 bases, with 7 bases between them. The CDR3 DNA reads as TGTGCCAGCAGCCAAGGCGGCAGCTCTGGGGCCAACGTCCTGACTTTC. It yields the protein CASSQGGSSGANVLTF.

This clone came up a few times. The chain has TRBV7-9 and TRBJ1-1; D gene unclear. The CDR3 has 12 amino acids. The V gene lost 2 bases and the J gene lost 8 bases, with 9 bases spanning the gap. CDR1 is SEHNR and CDR2 is FQNEAQ in the germline V gene (reference sequence). The CDR3 DNA sequence: TGTGCCAGCAGCTTACCTGGAGCCGAAGCTTTCTTT. This gives the protein CASSLPGAEAFF.

The chain couples TRBV5-1 to TRBJ2-1; D gene unclear. The germline CDR1 and CDR2 sequences are SGHRS and YFSETQ. The V end was cut by 5 bases, the J end by 0 bases, with 12 bases between. This CDR3 spans 15 amino acids. The CDR3 region has the DNA TGCGCCAGCAGGACGACTCCGAGCTCCTACAATGAGCAGTTCTTC. Its translation: CASRTTPSSYNEQFF.